The present T cell receptor beta chain was sequenced within a study of cytomegalovirus exposure and HLA in healthy donors. Study-wide results and caveats: The study put 150 to 200 TCR beta chains on its list as cytomegalovirus-associated. A few of the chains that were CMV-associated were confirmed in vitro to be specific for CMV antigens.

The data were produced by immunoSEQ multiplex PCR, yet TCRdb's version contains in-frame clones alone and is incomplete. The sample holds about 56,000 clones, 85% to 95% seen once. With regard to this clone: Its antigen remains unknown.

Germline CDR1 is MDHEN and CDR2 is SYDVKM. V shed 1 base and J shed 3 bases, with 8 bases lying between them. CDR3 size: 14 residues. Sequenced input: PBMCs. The TCR comes from a man aged 18 to 30 in good health and CMV-seronegative. The gene calls are TRBV28 and TRBJ2-3; D is uncertain. This CDR3 is CASSLLELTDTQYF. The CDR3 region has the DNA TGTGCCAGCAGTTTATTGGAGTTGACAGATACGCAGTATTTT.